This paragraph covers one T cell receptor (beta chain) sequence. This entry belongs to a study of patients and donors after allogeneic stem cell transplantation. TCRdb called the RT-PCR reads again in MiXCR, with one record for every CDR3 protein. This sample has 84,000 or so distinct CDR3 sequences, with around 49% found just once. This CDR3 is 15 amino acids long. J lost 7 bases, V lost 4 bases, and 7 bases had no gene match. Input material: blood, either unsorted or a sorted T cell fraction (not recorded which). The origin of this receptor is a human donor who was either an allogeneic HSCT recipient or a stem cell or donor lymphocyte infusion donor (not recorded which). It is not recorded whose cells these are; they may come from a transplant donor. The rearrangement uses TRBV12-3 or TRBV12-4 and TRBJ1-4, with TRBD1 matching 9 bases. CDR3 residues: CASSWPGTGFEKLFF. CDR3 DNA: TGTGCCAGCAGTTGGCCGGGGACAGGGTTTGAAAAACTGTTTTTT.